This T cell receptor (beta chain) originates from a study of CD8 T cells in Susac syndrome. On this clonotype itself: The antigen is undetermined.

Random hexamers were used to reverse transcribe an amount of roughly 0.45 to 1 ug RNA. Amplification of the TCR beta CDR3 was carried out by immunoSEQ multiplex PCR, which spanned a total of 54 Vbeta and 13 Jbeta segments. MiXCR was run by TCRdb on the immunoSEQ multiplex PCR reads, yielding one entry per CDR3 protein. Here the sample spans 200,000 or so distinct CDR3 sequences, almost 96% being singletons. General study findings and limits: The study admitted that it had a relatively small number of individuals in its TCR sequencing and HLA analysis.

Trimming shortened V by 3 bases and J by 9 bases, and 20 bases separated the two germline ends. The CDR3 consists of 15 residues. Germline CDR1 and CDR2: MNHEY and SMNVEV (reference sequence). Sequencing of TCR beta drew on CD8+ and CD4+ T cells from blood. The chain links TRBV27 to TRBJ2-5, with D perhaps TRBD1 or TRBD2 (5 bases each). Sequencing used CD4+ T cells from PBMCs. This receptor was taken from a human donor with multiple sclerosis. CDR3 DNA sequence: TGTGCCAGCAGTTTGTCGGGGCAGTTCCCCGGGGCCCAGTACTTC. This gives the protein CASSLSGQFPGAQYF.